These 11 T cell receptor beta chains originate from one sample sequenced in a study of Graves' ophthalmopathy and Graves' hyperthyroidism. As the template, RNA transcripts were used to amplify TCR beta CDR3 regions. An opening RT-PCR round employed HTBI primers and preceded a second-round multiplex PCR. Each CDR3 protein is one row after TCRdb ran MiXCR on the multiplex PCR reads. The sample contains 650,000 to 900,000 distinct CDR3 sequences, about 44% of which appear only once. Sequenced sample: peripheral blood. The source is an adult man with Graves' ophthalmopathy.

The table lists this clonotype with many counts. The CDR3 coding sequence is TGCGCCAGCAGCTTGGGAAGGTACGCTGAAGCTTTCTTT. Its translation: CASSLGRYAEAFF. The chain has TRBV5-1 and TRBJ1-1; D unresolved. Deletions cut 0 bases from V and 6 bases from J, with 9 bases between. The CDR3 has 13 residues. CDR1 and CDR2 from the germline V gene are SGHRS and YFSETQ.

The chain recombines TRBV7-3 with TRBJ1-3; D not resolved. V was clipped by 2 bases and J by 7 bases, with 15 bases between them. The CDR3 has 15 residues. Germline CDR1 SGHTA, CDR2 FQGTGA. Here the CDR3 reads CASSLDLAGSNTIYF. In nucleotides, the CDR3 is TGTGCCAGCAGCTTAGACCTAGCGGGGTCGAACACCATATATTTT.

In this sample, this clonotype turned up a few times. The genes are TRBV4-1 and TRBJ1-1, with no clear D. V dropped 1 base and J dropped 4 bases, with 4 bases sitting between them. The CDR3 is 12 residues long. CDR1 and CDR2 (germline): MGHRA, YSYEKL. The CDR3 sequence is CASSQGFTEAFF. As DNA, the CDR3 is TGCGCCAGCAGCCAAGGATTCACTGAAGCTTTCTTT.

This chain joins TRBV9 and TRBJ2-5; TRBD2 is a possible D gene (5 bases). The V and J ends lost 5 bases and 4 bases respectively, with 18 bases between them. The V gene's germline CDR1 is SGDLS and CDR2 YYNGEE. There are 15 residues in the CDR3. CDR3 in DNA: TGTGCCAGCAGTTACATCGGGGAATGGCGAGAGACCCAGTACTTC. It codes for CASSYIGEWRETQYF.

At least ten counts were recorded for this clonotype. The rearrangement uses TRBV7-9 and TRBJ2-2; no clear D. Germline CDR1 reads SEHNR; CDR2 reads FQNEAQ (reference sequence). With 1 base removed from V and 5 bases from J, the gap between germline ends came to 8 bases. The CDR3 has 14 residues. The CDR3 region is CASSLESGTGELFF. CDR3 bases: TGTGCCAGCAGCTTAGAAAGTGGGACCGGGGAGCTGTTTTTT.

Details on this clonotype: Relative to the germline gene, one junction end is altered; a read error may explain this. V is TRBV9 and J is TRBJ2-6; D is unresolved. CDR1 and CDR2 from the germline V gene are SGDLS and YYNGEE. This CDR3 is built from 13 residues. Here the CDR3 DNA reads TGCGCCAGCTACGCGTCCGGGGCCAACGTCCTGACTTTC. Protein product: CASYASGANVLTF.

The chain uses TRBV5-6 and TRBJ1-3; D ambiguous. The CDR3 length is 14 residues. Germline CDR1 and CDR2: SGHDT and YYEEEE. Trimming left V 2 bases short and J 4 bases short, with 10 bases between. Here the CDR3 reads CASSLYQAGNTIYF. CDR3 DNA sequence: TGTGCCAGCAGCTTATACCAGGCGGGAAACACCATATATTTT.

The V gene is TRBV6-1, the J gene TRBJ1-5; D ambiguous. Germline CDR1 MNHNS, CDR2 SASEGT. The V and J ends lost 11 bases and 11 bases respectively, with 22 bases between them. The CDR3 is 13 amino acids. CDR3 region: CAGTRSYGETQHF. The CDR3 nucleotides read TGTGCCGGCACAAGGAGTTATGGGGAGACCCAGCATTTT.

The rearrangement links TRBV7-2 to TRBJ1-6; 9 bases are a match to TRBD1. The CDR3 has 15 amino acids. V lost 4 bases and J lost 8; bases outside the gene matches: 6. In germline, CDR1 is SGHTA, CDR2 FQGNSA. This CDR3 is CASSYRDRVDSPLHF. CDR3 in DNA: TGTGCCAGCAGCTACCGGGACAGGGTTGATTCACCCCTCCACTTT.

This clonotype was counted many times. The chain is built from TRBV7-9 and TRBJ2-7; D is undetermined. V gave up 6 bases and J gave up 0 bases, with 21 bases separating them. The CDR3 has 17 residues. CDR1 SEHNR and CDR2 FQNEAQ come from the germline V gene (reference sequence). The CDR3 protein is CASRPPPSAAISYEQYF. CDR3 coding DNA: TGTGCCAGCAGACCCCCGCCTTCCGCGGCCATCTCCTACGAGCAGTACTTC.

V gene TRBV7-9 combines with J gene TRBJ1-1, with D uncertain. This CDR3 contains 15 residues. V was trimmed by 4 bases and J by 2 bases, leaving 14 bases between them. The germline CDR1 and CDR2 sequences are SEHNR and FQNEAQ (reference sequence). The CDR3 nucleotides read TGTGCCAGCAGCTCCGAGGCGTGGGAAAACACTGAAGCTTTCTTT. Translating it yields CASSSEAWENTEAFF.